These 10 T cell receptor beta chains were all obtained from the same sample, sequenced in a study of PD-L1 blockade in urothelial cancer. Produced via immunoSEQ multiplex PCR; TCRdb's table is partial and in-frame only. The table lists about 130,000 clones, 86% of them singletons, with about 2.4% in the top ten. Regarding time point: peripheral blood 6 weeks after treatment start. The sample in question was PBMCs, obtained around atezolizumab (anti-PD-L1) treatment. The receptors come from a man aged 45 to 65 with urothelial cancer.

The chain joins TRBV9 to TRBJ2-5; 8 nucleotides match TRBD2. In germline, CDR1 is SGDLS, CDR2 YYNGEE. V lost 2 bases and J lost 1; bases outside the gene matches: 1. CDR3 length: 14 amino acids. The CDR3, as DNA: TGTGCCAGCAGCGTTACTAGCGGCCAAGAGACCCAGTACTTC. Translation: CASSVTSGQETQYF.

This clone was observed once. The genes are TRBV5-1 and TRBJ2-3; the D gene is possibly TRBD2 (6 bases). V lost 5 bases and J lost 1, with 8 bases in between. The CDR3 totals 13 residues. Germline assignment: CDR1 SGHRS and CDR2 YFSETQ. The CDR3, as DNA: TGCGCCAGCAGGGGGGGAGGCACAGATACGCAGTATTTT. Encoded protein: CASRGGGTDTQYF.

The chain is built from TRBV28 and TRBJ2-7, with 10 bases matching TRBD2. There are 15 residues in the CDR3. Germline CDR1 and CDR2: MDHEN and SYDVKM. V was clipped by 7 bases and J by 0 bases; unmatched bases: 6. The CDR3: CASKQLAGYSYEQYF. The DNA for the CDR3 is TGTGCCAGCAAACAACTAGCGGGATACTCCTACGAGCAGTACTTC.

In regard to this clone: The sample has other DNA sequences that encode this CDR3 too. This rearrangement joins TRBV5-6 to TRBJ2-5, with D possibly TRBD2 on 6 matching bases. Per germline, CDR1 SGHDT and CDR2 YYEEEE. The CDR3 consists of 14 residues. Trimming pared 0 bases from V and 2 bases from J, leaving 8 bases between. CDR3 sequence reads: CASSLAGGQETQYF. The CDR3 bases are TGTGCCAGCAGCTTGGCCGGGGGACAAGAGACCCAGTACTTC.

V and J are TRBV7-9 and TRBJ2-1; 9 bases agree with TRBD1. The V gene end was trimmed by 6 bases and the J gene end by 7 bases; junction bases not matched to a gene: 7. The germline CDR1 and CDR2 sequences are SEHNR and FQNEAQ (reference sequence). The CDR3 runs 14 residues. The CDR3 spells CASSLGTGLNEQFF. The CDR3 bases are TGTGCCAGCAGTCTAGGGACAGGGCTGAATGAGCAGTTCTTC.

The chain carries TRBV7-9 and TRBJ1-3; tentative D call: TRBD1 (6 bases). Germline-derived CDR1 and CDR2 are SEHNR and FQNEAQ (reference sequence). The CDR3 is 15 amino acids. Trimming cost V 6 bases and J 0 bases, with 12 bases left between them. Written as DNA, the CDR3 is TGTGCCAGCAGACCTGACAGGACCTCTGGAAACACCATATATTTT. Encoded protein: CASRPDRTSGNTIYF.

The chain recombines TRBV2 with TRBJ2-3; TRBD2 matches 10 bases. J gave up 0 bases and V 6 bases, and 0 bases lay outside the gene matches. The CDR3 runs to 14 residues. The germline CDR1 and CDR2 sequences are SNHLY and FYNNEI. CDR3 protein: CASRTSGSTDTQYF. Here the CDR3 DNA reads TGTGCCAGCAGGACTAGCGGGAGCACAGATACGCAGTATTTT.

This chain joins TRBV5-1 and TRBJ2-3; 7 bases map to TRBD2. Trimming cost V 1 base and J 2 bases; bases outside gene matches: 13. The CDR3 runs 18 residues. CDR1 is SGHRS, CDR2 YFSETQ, per germline. CDR3 in DNA: TGCGCCAGCAGCTTGTTTGTGGGAGGGCCAAGTGACACAGATACGCAGTATTTT. Translation gives CASSLFVGGPSDTDTQYF.

This chain uses TRBV28 with TRBJ1-2; D gene unclear. Looked up from germline, CDR1 is MDHEN and CDR2 is SYDVKM. The CDR3 runs 11 residues. V was trimmed by 5 bases and J by 8 bases, leaving 9 bases between them. This CDR3 is CASSNVRGYTF. The CDR3, as DNA: TGTGCCAGCAGTAATGTCCGGGGCTACACCTTC.

The chain is built from TRBV7-3 and TRBJ1-3, with 7 bases fitting TRBD1. Germline V gives CDR1 SGHTA, CDR2 FQGTGA. CDR3 length: 13 residues. J was trimmed by 3 bases and V by 5 bases; bases with no gene match: 1. CDR3 residues: CASSTGVGNTIYF. CDR3 DNA sequence: TGTGCCAGCAGCACAGGGGTTGGAAACACCATATATTTT.